The rows below give T cell receptor beta chains drawn from one sample of a study of shared clonotypes between healthy human individuals. The repertoire was sequenced with immunoSEQ multiplex PCR; TCRdb's copy has only in-frame clones and lacks some. Of 2 million to 2.5 million clones in the sample, almost 96% were seen once. Material for sequencing was naive CD4+ T cells sorted from blood. The source of these receptors is a man aged 18 to 35 in good health. Both conserved end residues are part of each CDR3. Each record gives: J gene, D gene, V gene, clone size, CDR3 DNA, CDR3 protein. A D gene is named only where the DNA matches it firmly. Clone size is stated in some rows and not others, as once, few, many or a class when expanded.

>TRBJ1-2|-|TRBV9|-
TGTGCCAGCAGCGTCGCCGGGACACCCCTAACGGGGGGCTACACCTTC
CASSVAGTPLTGGYTF
>TRBJ2-4|TRBD2|TRBV11-2|-
TGTGCCAGCAGCTTGGGACTAGCGGGGGGGCAGAGCATTCAGTACTTC
CASSLGLAGGQSIQYF
>TRBJ2-1|TRBD2|TRBV2|-
TGTGCCAGCAGTGAAAGAGGGCGGGGGGGATCCCACGAGCAGTTCTTC
CASSERGRGGSHEQFF
>TRBJ1-2|-|TRBV28|-
TGTGCCAGCAGAGGGTTGGGGACGGAGCTCTATGGCTACACCTTC
CASRGLGTELYGYTF
>TRBJ1-5|-|TRBV11-1|-
TGTGCCAGCAGCCCGGGACTCGGCAATCAGCCCCAGCATTTT
CASSPGLGNQPQHF
>TRBJ2-2|-|TRBV6-1|-
TGTGCCACAAGTTTTAACCCGAACACCGGGGAGCTGTTTTTT
CATSFNPNTGELFF
>TRBJ2-7|TRBD1|TRBV27|-
TGTGCCAGCAGATCCCCCGGGACAGGGTCTTACGAGCAGTACTTC
CASRSPGTGSYEQYF
>TRBJ2-7|-|TRBV6-6|-
TGTGCCAGCAGTTCCTCTGACATATCCTACGAGCAGTACTTC
CASSSSDISYEQYF
>TRBJ1-3|-|TRBV6-1|-
TGTGCCAGCAGCACGACTGGAAACACCATATATTTT
CASSTTGNTIYF
>TRBJ2-1|-|TRBV2|-
TGTGCCAGCACAGCTCTAGCTTCCTACAATGAGCAGTTCTTC
CASTALASYNEQFF
>TRBJ2-5|-|TRBV28|-
TGTGCCAGCACCCGAGGACTGGCCCAGTACTTC
CASTRGLAQYF
>TRBJ2-1|-|TRBV6-1|-
TGTGCCAGCAGTGCCCAGGGGGGACTTATCTACAATGAGCAGTTCTTC
CASSAQGGLIYNEQFF
>TRBJ2-5|TRBD2|TRBV6-1|-
TGTGCCAGCAGTGGACTAGCGGGAGGAATAGAGGAGACCCAGTACTTC
CASSGLAGGIEETQYF
>TRBJ2-3|-|TRBV4-3|-
TGCGCCAGCAGCCAAGGGCAGGGGGCGGGAGCAGATACGCAGTATTTT
CASSQGQGAGADTQYF
>TRBJ2-3|TRBD2|TRBV9|-
TGTGCCAGCAGCGTAGCGGGAGGGCGCACAGATACGCAGTATTTT
CASSVAGGRTDTQYF
>TRBJ2-7|-|TRBV29-1|-
TGCAGCGTTGAAGAGCAGGGATACGAGCAGTACTTC
CSVEEQGYEQYF
>TRBJ2-7|TRBD1|TRBV6-5|-
TGTGCCAGCAGCCCCGGGACAGGGTTGTACGAGCAGTACTTC
CASSPGTGLYEQYF
>TRBJ2-1|TRBD1|TRBV5-1|-
TGCGCCAGCAGCCATATCGTCGGGACAGGGAAGGGTAACAATGAGCAGTTCTTC
CASSHIVGTGKGNNEQFF
>TRBJ2-7|TRBD1|TRBV4-1|-
TGCGCCAGCAGCCAACAAGAGACAGGGCTATACGAGCAGTACTTC
CASSQQETGLYEQYF
>TRBJ2-7|-|TRBV30|-
TGTGCCTGGAGTCGGACAAGGACGAGCGGAAGCTCCTACGAGCAGTACTTC
CAWSRTRTSGSSYEQYF
>TRBJ1-5|-|TRBV28|-
TGTGCCAGCAGTTTCGCACCCGGGGCCTCTAAGGGCGGCAATCAGCCCCAGCATTTT
CASSFAPGASKGGNQPQHF
>TRBJ1-3|TRBD1|TRBV6-5|once
TGTGCCAGCAAAGGAGGGGGCGGGCCTGGAAACACCATATATTTT
CASKGGGGPGNTIYF
>TRBJ2-7|-|TRBV28|-
TGTGCCACCACAGGAGGGACCTACGAGCAGTACTTC
CATTGGTYEQYF
>TRBJ1-3|TRBD1|TRBV9|-
TGTGCCAGCAGCTCCATGGGGGCAGGGGGCGGAAACACCATATATTTT
CASSSMGAGGGNTIYF
>TRBJ2-5|-|TRBV18|once
TGTGCCAGCTCACCACGACAGTCGGAGACCCAGTACTTC
CASSPRQSETQYF
>TRBJ2-3|TRBD2|TRBV7-9|-
TGTGCCAGCAGCGATGGACTAGCTGGCACAGATACGCAGTATTTT
CASSDGLAGTDTQYF
>TRBJ2-1|TRBD2|TRBV5-4|-
TGTGCCAGCAGCCCAACTAGCGGGGGGGCTCTAGGGGAGCAGTTCTTC
CASSPTSGGALGEQFF
>TRBJ2-7|-|TRBV7-9|-
TGTGCCAGCAGCTTAAGATTGAGCGGGGACAACGAGCAGTACTTC
CASSLRLSGDNEQYF
>TRBJ2-7|-|TRBV11-2|-
TGTGCCAGCAGCTCCAGAGTGGGGACGGTGGTCTACGAGCAGTACTTC
CASSSRVGTVVYEQYF
>TRBJ2-3|-|TRBV12-2|-
TGTGCAAGTCGCCCCTGCACAGATACGCAGTATTTT
CASRPCTDTQYF
>TRBJ1-3|-|TRBV5-6|-
TGTGCCAGCAGCCTCAAAATTACATCAGGTGGAAACACCATATATTTT
CASSLKITSGGNTIYF
>TRBJ1-6|-|TRBV6-1|-
TGTGCCAGCAGTGAGACGGCACAGAATTCACCCCTCCACTTT
CASSETAQNSPLHF
>TRBJ2-2|-|TRBV30|few
TGTGCCTGGAGTCTAGCCTCGGGGGAGCTGTTTTTT
CAWSLASGELFF
>TRBJ1-1|-|TRBV2|-
TGTGCCAGCAGTCCAGGGTTACGAGGAGCTTTCTTT
CASSPGLRGAFF
>TRBJ1-1|-|TRBV6-1|-
TGTGCCAGCACCATAGGGGGTAACACTGAAGCTTTCTTT
CASTIGGNTEAFF
>TRBJ2-2|TRBD2|TRBV2|-
TGTGCCAGCAGTGAATCGCGGGGGGGCGCCGGGGAGCTGTTTTTT
CASSESRGGAGELFF
>TRBJ2-3|TRBD2|TRBV7-6|-
TGTGCCAGCAGCGTCGGACTAGCGGGGGGACTCACAGATACGCAGTATTTT
CASSVGLAGGLTDTQYF
>TRBJ2-7|-|TRBV10-2|-
TGCGCCACCTGCAGGTTCTCCTACGAGCAGTACTTC
CATCRFSYEQYF
>TRBJ1-2|-|TRBV5-1|-
TGCGCCAGCAGCCTGACAGGCTGGGGCTATGGCTACACCTTC
CASSLTGWGYGYTF
>TRBJ2-5|-|TRBV7-2|once
TGTGCCAGCAGCCCCAGGGGACTATCGGAGACCCAGTACTTC
CASSPRGLSETQYF
>TRBJ2-7|-|TRBV7-9|few
TGTGCCAGCAGCTTAGAAGTTTGGGGAAGCTCCTACGAGCAGTACTTC
CASSLEVWGSSYEQYF
>TRBJ2-5|TRBD2|TRBV11-2|once
TGTGCCAGCAGCTTAGATCGTCCGGGACTAGCGGAGACCCAGTACTTC
CASSLDRPGLAETQYF
>TRBJ1-2|-|TRBV6-6|-
TGTGCCAGCAGGACAGACTATGGCTACACCTTC
CASRTDYGYTF
>TRBJ2-2|-|TRBV5-8|-
TGTGCCAGCAGCTTGGCCAGGAACACCGGGGAGCTGTTTTTT
CASSLARNTGELFF
>TRBJ1-6|-|TRBV7-7|-
TGTGCTAGCAGCTTGGAGAAGGATTCACCCCTCCACTTT
CASSLEKDSPLHF
>TRBJ2-3|TRBD1|TRBV19|-
TGTGCCAGTAGTGTCACGGGACAGGGGGCGCCCGATACGCAGTATTTT
CASSVTGQGAPDTQYF
>TRBJ2-1|-|TRBV2|-
TGTGCCAGCAGGCCGGCCGATGAGCAGTTCTTC
CASRPADEQFF
>TRBJ2-7|-|TRBV4-1|-
TGCGCCAGCCCCGTAGGAGGGGGCGAGTACGAGCAGTACTTC
CASPVGGGEYEQYF
>TRBJ2-5|TRBD1|TRBV27|-
TGTGCCACCGATAACAGGGGCCCTTCAGGTTTAAGGAAGGTGGCCCAGTACTTC
CATDNRGPSGLRKVAQYF
>TRBJ1-1|-|TRBV5-1|once
TGCGCCAGCAGCTTGGCACCCGGGACCACTGAAGCTTTCTTT
CASSLAPGTTEAFF
>TRBJ2-7|TRBD1|TRBV7-8|-
TGTGCCAGCAGCTTAAGGACAGGGGGCGAGCAGTACTTC
CASSLRTGGEQYF
>TRBJ2-5|TRBD2|TRBV29-1|-
TGCAGCGTTGTGCGGGGGGGCCGGGAGACCCAGTACTTC
CSVVRGGRETQYF
>TRBJ1-5|-|TRBV6-1|-
TGTGCCAGCAGTGAAGTGGATGGCAATCAGCCCCAGCATTTT
CASSEVDGNQPQHF
>TRBJ1-2|-|TRBV7-2|-
TGTGCCAGCAGCTTAGGACCGAAATATGGCTACACCTTC
CASSLGPKYGYTF
>TRBJ1-2|-|TRBV11-2|-
TGTGCCAGCAGCTTCACAGCTTCAGCTAACTATGGCTACACCTTC
CASSFTASANYGYTF
>TRBJ2-7|TRBD1|TRBV6-6|-
TGTGCCAGCAGTCCGGACAGGGGTTGGTACGAGCAGTACTTC
CASSPDRGWYEQYF
>TRBJ1-2|-|TRBV5-4|-
TGTGCCAGCAGCCCCACTAATCGGTATGGCTACACCTTC
CASSPTNRYGYTF
>TRBJ1-5|TRBD1|TRBV19|-
TGTGCCAGTAGTATTGACAGGGTTGGCAATCAGCCCCAGCATTTT
CASSIDRVGNQPQHF